This T cell receptor beta chain appears in the sequencing data of a study of shared clonotypes between healthy human individuals. Findings and caveats of the study: Naive subsets typically showed greater estimated richness than memory subsets.

The CDR3 extends over 17 amino acids. Germline CDR1 is SGHRS and CDR2 is YFSETQ. Trimming took off 0 bases at V and 1 base at J, with 13 bases between the two ends. About this clone itself: What it recognizes is unknown.

Execution of the assay was at deep level. Every subset's genomic DNA went evenly onto several immunoSEQ plates. Using immunoSEQ multiplex PCR, the repertoire was profiled, and TCRdb retains in-frame clones only, with some absent. The table lists more than 1,200,000 clones, 98% of them singletons. The rearrangement joins TRBV5-1 to TRBJ2-2; D uncertain. The TCR comes from a man aged 30 to 45 in good health. The source material was naive CD4+ T cells sorted from blood. Sample subset: CD45RA+ positively selected. The CDR3 DNA sequence: TGCGCCAGCAGCTTGGCCACCTACGGCAAGAACACCGGGGAGCTGTTTTTT. The encoded protein is CASSLATYGKNTGELFF.